This section outlines one T cell receptor (beta chain) sequence together with its context. As yet, its antigen is unknown. This entry belongs to a study of T cells expressing NK-cell markers. Across the study: Sorted T-cell subsets CD3+CD56+NKG2C+, CD3+CD56+NKG2C- and CD3+CD56-NKG2C+ were TCR beta-sequenced. The eight sequenced donors comprised seven who were HCMV-seropositive and one who was seronegative.

Study-wide points: Dominance of the CD3+CD56-NKG2C+ fraction by these clonotypes also held in several donors.

Scientists made TCR beta cDNA using 5'RACE template switching with UMIs. TCRdb reanalyzed the 5' RACE reads, giving one entry per CDR3 protein sequence and no DNA. The sample features around 470,000 distinct CDR3 sequences, with almost 1.5% in its top ten. From germline, CDR1 is MGHRA and CDR2 YSYEKL. The CDR3 sequence is 16 residues long. Sequencing was carried out using blood T cells: a sorted CD56 or NKG2C T cell subset, CD4+ or CD8+ T cells, or bulk PBMC T cells (not recorded which). The TCR originated in a woman aged 50 to 60 in good health. The chain carries TRBV4-1 and TRBJ1-1; the TRBD1 assignment by TCRdb is unverifiable without DNA. CDR3: CASSQGQGTLNTEAFF.